The clone carrying this T cell receptor beta chain has ten or more counts. What it binds is unknown. The data are from a study of blood T cells in healthy people across ages. Using a J-beta primer mix together with a sample-barcoded 5' primer, a second PCR was run for 7 to 11 cycles. A tag from a template-switch adaptor with 12 random nucleotides marked each cDNA molecule. TCRdb used MiXCR to reprocess the 5' RACE reads, holding one entry per CDR3 protein. In the table there are hundreds of thousands of distinct CDR3 sequences, about 50% of which are singletons. Study-level findings and limits: Per million T cells, TCR beta diversity dropped roughly linearly as age increased. The study regarded diversity estimates from one million T cells as underestimates.

The CDR3 spans 16 residues. Looked up from germline, CDR1 is MNHEY and CDR2 is SMNVEV (reference sequence). Trimming removed 2 bases from V and 3 bases from J, with 16 bases in between. The chain recombines TRBV27 with TRBJ2-5; TRBD1 is a possible D gene (6 bases). Input material: blood. The TCR sequence derives from a woman of 80 years or more in good health. In nucleotides, the CDR3 is TGTGCCAGCAGTTTACGGATGGGGGCAGGGAAAGAGACCCAGTACTTC. This sequence encodes CASSLRMGAGKETQYF.